Presented here are 27 T cell receptor beta chains from one specimen sequenced in a study of spatial heterogeneity in lung cancer. As for time point: blood at routine non-recurrence follow-up after resection. From tumor, nontumor lung or frozen PBMC, whole RNA was taken unsorted for sequencing. Using its own MiXCR run on the 5' RACE reads, TCRdb lists one record per CDR3 protein. The table lists 95,000 to 130,000 distinct CDR3 sequences, 9% to 15% of them singletons. The material sequenced was PBMCs, taken at follow-up. Receptors were obtained from a male donor with early-stage non-small cell lung cancer.

The chain joins TRBV7-3 to TRBJ2-1; possible D gene TRBD2, 5 bases. This CDR3 contains 15 residues. Germline V gene lookup returns CDR1 SGHTA and CDR2 FQGTGA. V shed 2 bases and J shed 3 bases, with 11 bases lying between them. This chain's CDR3 is CASSLSAGHYNEQFF. The CDR3 DNA is TGTGCCAGCAGCTTATCCGCGGGTCACTACAATGAGCAGTTCTTC.

The table lists this clonotype with a few counts. The chain combines TRBV19 with TRBJ2-3; D gene uncertain. Between the trimmed V and J ends, which lost 2 bases and 4 bases, there was a span of 19 bases. CDR1 is LNHDA, CDR2 SQIVND, per germline (reference sequence). This CDR3 has 17 residues. The CDR3 spells CASSIRFGQVGPDTQYF. In nucleotides, the CDR3 is TGTGCCAGTAGTATACGGTTTGGCCAGGTGGGCCCAGATACGCAGTATTTT.

A few counts support this clonotype. The chain has TRBV12-3 or TRBV12-4 and TRBJ1-1, with TRBD1 as a possible D gene (6 bases). CDR3 size: 13 residues. Deletions cut 3 bases from V and 5 bases from J, with 10 bases between. For the CDR3, the DNA is TGTGCCAGCAGTTTCAGGGGAAAGACTGAAGCTTTCTTT. Protein product: CASSFRGKTEAFF.

V and J are TRBV7-6 and TRBJ1-6; no reliable D call. The germline V gene has CDR1 SGHVS and CDR2 FNYEAQ. V was trimmed by 2 bases and J by 10 bases, leaving 12 bases between them. This CDR3 has 14 amino acids. Here the CDR3 DNA reads TGTGCCAGCAGCTTAAAGGCAGAGAAGTCACCCCTCCACTTT. Encoded protein: CASSLKAEKSPLHF. The entire variable domain, with the rest obtained from reference TRBV7-6 and TRBJ1-6, is as follows: GAGVSQSPRYKVTKRGQDVALRCDPISGHVSLYWYRQALGQGPEFLTYFNYEAQQDKSGLPNDRFSAERPEGSISTLTIQRTEQRDSAMYRCASSLKAEKSPLHFGNGTRLTVT.

The chain couples TRBV10-3 to TRBJ2-7, with TRBD2 as a possible D gene (7 bases). Trimming shortened V by 6 bases and J by 0 bases, and 15 bases separated the two germline ends. Germline V CDR1 and CDR2: ENHRY, SYGVKD. The CDR3 covers 15 residues. As DNA, the CDR3 is TGTGCCATCAGGCCCCAAAGGGGGGGCTCCTACGAGCAGTACTTC. This gives the protein CAIRPQRGGSYEQYF.

In its sample, this clonotype was seen many times. The rearrangement uses TRBV20-1 and TRBJ2-3, with 8 bases lining up with TRBD2. The CDR3 contains 14 residues. The V and J ends lost 4 bases and 6 bases, in that order; junction bases with no gene match: 9. Germline V gene data show CDR1 as DFQATT and CDR2 as SNEGSKA (reference sequence). CDR3 DNA: TGCAGTGCTAAATCCGGGGGGGCAACCGATACGCAGTATTTT. This translates into CSAKSGGATDTQYF.

There are many counts of this clonotype. This chain joins TRBV20-1 and TRBJ2-7; 12 bases are a match to TRBD2. CDR3 length equals 16 residues. The germline gives CDR1 DFQATT, CDR2 SNEGSKA (reference sequence). Trimming at V came to 5 bases and at J to 4 bases, leaving 12 bases not matched to a gene. CDR3 sequence: CSAALAGGPPTYEQYF. In nucleotides, the CDR3 is TGCAGTGCTGCTCTAGCGGGGGGGCCGCCAACGTACGAGCAGTACTTC.

This clonotype was seen a few times. V is TRBV3-1 and J is TRBJ2-7, with D unclear. Germline V CDR1 and CDR2: LGHDT, YNNKEL (reference sequence). The V gene lost 0 bases and the J gene lost 7 bases, with 7 bases spanning the gap. There are 12 residues in the CDR3. CDR3 sequence reads: CASSQEPREQYF. The DNA of the CDR3 is TGTGCCAGCAGCCAAGAACCGCGGGAGCAGTACTTC.

This chain uses TRBV5-4 with TRBJ1-6, with TRBD1 matching 12 bases. V trimming: 4 bases; J trimming: 5 bases; junction bases outside the gene matches: 4. Germline-derived CDR1 and CDR2 are SGHNT and YYREEE (reference sequence). The CDR3 sequence is 16 residues long. The CDR3 DNA sequence: TGTGCCAGCAGCCGGGGACAGGGGGCGAATAATTCACCCCTCCACTTT. Translating gives CASSRGQGANNSPLHF.

This clonotype has ten or more counts. CDR3 bases: TGTGCCAGCAGCTCAGGCTCGTATGGCTACACCTTC. Its protein product is CASSSGSYGYTF. The chain couples TRBV7-2 to TRBJ1-2; D gene unclear. The V gene's germline CDR1 is SGHTA and CDR2 FQGNSA. The V end lost 4 bases, the J end lost 5 bases, and 8 bases lay between the germline ends. CDR3 size: 12 residues.

The CDR3 spells CASSPNRGKPQHF. CDR3 bases: TGTGCCAGCAGCCCAAACAGGGGGAAGCCCCAGCATTTT. The rearrangement links TRBV7-2 to TRBJ1-5; TRBD1 matches 8 bases. This CDR3 comprises 13 residues. With V trimmed by 5 bases and J by 8 bases, 5 bases remained unmatched. CDR1 is SGHTA and CDR2 is FQGNSA in the germline V gene.

In its sample, this clonotype was seen many times. The rearrangement links TRBV4-1 to TRBJ2-3; 10 nucleotides align to TRBD2. This CDR3 is 15 amino acids long. V was pared by 3 bases and J by 1 base, with 1 base of the junction left unmatched. The germline gives CDR1 MGHRA, CDR2 YSYEKL. CDR3 in DNA: TGCGCCAGCAGCCATGGGACTAGCGGCACAGATACGCAGTATTTT. It codes for CASSHGTSGTDTQYF.

A few counts support this clonotype. The CDR3 nucleotides are TGTGCCACCAGTGAAAGGGCGGCAGATACGCAGTATTTT. This translates into CATSERAADTQYF. The chain recombines TRBV24-1 with TRBJ2-3; D remains unclear. V was clipped by 4 bases and J by 4 bases, with 8 bases between them. There are 13 residues in the CDR3. The V gene's germline CDR1 is KGHDR and CDR2 SFDVKD.

This chain links TRBV20-1 with TRBJ2-4; D ambiguous. The CDR3 has 13 amino acids. Trimming took 4 bases from V and 0 from J, leaving 7 bases between them. Germline CDR1 is DFQATT and CDR2 is SNEGSKA (reference sequence). CDR3 nucleotides: TGCAGTGCTAACGACCTAGCCAAAAACATTCAGTACTTC. It encodes CSANDLAKNIQYF.

In this sample, this clonotype turned up many times. The V gene is TRBV6-1, the J gene TRBJ1-5; D remains ambiguous. The CDR3 covers 14 residues. Between the trimmed V and J ends, which lost 0 bases and 7 bases, there was a span of 10 bases. CDR1 is MNHNS, CDR2 SASEGT, per germline. CDR3 nucleotides: TGTGCCAGCAGTGAAGCCGGACTTGGCCAGCCCCAGCATTTT. Residues: CASSEAGLGQPQHF.

CDR3 amino acids: CASRSGGETQYF. The DNA of the CDR3 is TGTGCCAGCAGATCGGGAGGAGAGACCCAGTACTTC. V is TRBV7-2 and J is TRBJ2-5; 7 bases align to TRBD2. Trimming took 6 bases from V and 4 from J; bases not matched to a gene: 2. This CDR3 is built from 12 residues. Germline V lookup: CDR1 SGHTA, CDR2 FQGNSA.

With regard to this clonotype: A much larger clone is a single base away; this may be a read error. The CDR3 reads CASSFKVQPQHF. The CDR3 nucleotides read TGTGCCAGCAGTTTTAAGGTTCAGCCCCAGCATTTT. The genes are TRBV12-3 or TRBV12-4 and TRBJ1-5; no firm D call. Trimming cost V 3 bases and J 6 bases, with 6 bases left between them. CDR3 length: 12 amino acids.

This clonotype was seen ten or more times. The chain recombines TRBV7-3 with TRBJ2-1; weak D call: TRBD1 (6 bases). There are 15 residues in the CDR3. Looked up from germline, CDR1 is SGHTA and CDR2 is FQGTGA. V shed 5 bases and J shed 4 bases, with 15 bases lying between them. CDR3 region: CASSQTGLGYNEQFF. CDR3 sequence (DNA): TGTGCCAGCAGCCAGACAGGCCTTGGGTACAATGAGCAGTTCTTC.

In its sample, this clonotype was seen many times. The rearrangement uses TRBV21-1 and TRBJ2-7; TRBD1 is taken as the D call from the table, unchecked against the DNA. TRBV21-1 is deemed a pseudogene. This CDR3 has 17 residues. CDR3: CASSIAPQQRPVDEQYF. CDR3 nucleotide sequence: TGTGCCAGCAGCATTGCCCCTCAGCAAAGGCCAGTCGACGAGCAGTACTTC.

This clonotype was counted only a few times. The rearrangement links TRBV7-9 to TRBJ2-7; 7 positions match TRBD2. V was pared by 5 bases and J by 2 bases, with 3 bases of the junction left unmatched. The CDR3 length is 13 residues. Per germline, CDR1 SEHNR and CDR2 FQNEAQ (reference sequence). The CDR3 reads CASSPLATYEQYF. The DNA of the CDR3 is TGTGCCAGCAGCCCACTAGCGACCTACGAGCAGTACTTC.

To note about this clonotype: Being one base from a much bigger clone, this may be a read error. The V and J genes are TRBV29-1 and TRBJ2-2; either TRBD1 or TRBD2 may supply D (5 bases each). This CDR3 has 13 residues. CDR1 SQVTM and CDR2 ANQGSEA come from the germline V gene. V dropped 7 bases and J dropped 7 bases, with 16 bases sitting between them. As DNA, the CDR3 is TGCAGCGCGGGGACGGCTCACATCGGGGAGCTGTTTTTT. Translation gives CSAGTAHIGELFF.

V gene TRBV28 combines with J gene TRBJ1-3, with 7 bases identical to TRBD1. CDR1 and CDR2 (germline): MDHEN, SYDVKM. The V and J ends lost 6 bases and 2 bases, in that order; junction bases with no gene match: 4. This CDR3 has 14 amino acids. CDR3 protein: CASRQGQAGNTIYF. CDR3 in DNA: TGTGCCAGCAGACAAGGACAGGCTGGAAACACCATATATTTT. Based on the CDR3 plus reference TRBV28 and TRBJ1-3, the full variable domain is DVKVTQSSRYLVKRTGEKVFLECVQDMDHENMFWYRQDPGLGLRLIYFSYDVKMKEKGDIPEGYSVSREKKERFSLILESASTNQTSMYLCASRQGQAGNTIYFGEGSWLTVV.

This clonotype was counted ten times or more. The V call is TRBV7-6, the J call TRBJ2-3; TRBD2 is a possible D gene (6 bases). Germline V gene lookup returns CDR1 SGHVS and CDR2 FNYEAQ. This CDR3 is built from 15 residues. With 5 bases removed from V and 4 bases from J, the gap between germline ends came to 16 bases. CDR3 DNA sequence: TGTGCCAGCAGCCCGCAGACTAGTAGTGCAGATACGCAGTATTTT. It yields the protein CASSPQTSSADTQYF.

The CDR3 is CASSLDQHGSDTQYF. In DNA, the CDR3 is TGTGCCAGCAGCTTAGATCAACACGGGTCAGATACGCAGTATTTT. V usage is TRBV5-4 and J usage is TRBJ2-3; no clear D gene. V shed 2 bases and J shed 4 bases, with 14 bases lying between them. Germline assignment: CDR1 SGHNT and CDR2 YYREEE (reference sequence). There are 15 residues in the CDR3.

The V call is TRBV24-1, the J call TRBJ1-1; D is unresolved. Germline CDR1 reads KGHDR; CDR2 reads SFDVKD. The CDR3 totals 14 residues. V dropped 6 bases and J dropped 1 base, with 11 bases sitting between them. The CDR3 region is CATSNGMGNTEAFF. The CDR3 region has the DNA TGTGCCACCAGTAACGGGATGGGGAACACTGAAGCTTTCTTT.

The chain is built from TRBV20-1 and TRBJ2-1; 11 bases agree with TRBD2. Germline lookup yields CDR1 DFQATT and CDR2 SNEGSKA (reference sequence). The CDR3 sequence is 16 residues long. With V trimmed by 5 bases and J by 9 bases, 15 bases remained unmatched. CDR3 DNA sequence: TGCAGTGCTCGTCCCCGACTAGCGGGGATCGACAGTGAGCAGTTCTTC. Protein sequence: CSARPRLAGIDSEQFF.

The chain is built from TRBV5-1 and TRBJ2-1; D is uncertain. The CDR3 is 14 residues long. V lost 2 bases and J lost 8, with 14 bases in between. The germline gives CDR1 SGHRS, CDR2 YFSETQ. The CDR3 region is CASSFFSEFDEQFF. The CDR3 DNA follows: TGCGCCAGCAGCTTCTTTTCGGAGTTTGATGAGCAGTTCTTC.